A selection of T cell receptor beta chains follows, all from one sample in a study of shared clonotypes between healthy human individuals. The method was immunoSEQ multiplex PCR; TCRdb's version includes in-frame clones alone and lacks a portion of them. The sample lists about 2.3 million clones; more than 85% were seen once. The sequencing input was naive CD4+ T cells from PBMCs. These receptors all come from a man younger than 35 in good health. Some clones in this sample may be carry-over from other donors' samples. Each CDR3 is given with its conserved first and last residue. The order of the fields is V gene, clone size, D gene, J gene, CDR3 DNA, CDR3 protein. A D gene is named only where the DNA matches it firmly. Expanded clones are given a class, and other clones once, few, many or no size at all.

V: TRBV7-9; size: once; D: -; J: TRBJ2-2; DNA: TGTGCCAGCAGCCACCCGATTAACACCGGGGAGCTGTTTTTT; CDR3: CASSHPINTGELFF
V: TRBV6-5; size: -; D: -; J: TRBJ2-2; DNA: TGTGCCAGCAGTTACTCCCTAGCGAACACCGGGGAGCTGTTTTTT; CDR3: CASSYSLANTGELFF
V: TRBV5-1; size: -; D: -; J: TRBJ2-2; DNA: TGCGCCAGCAGCTTTTTCGGGGGCACCGGGGAGCTGTTTTTT; CDR3: CASSFFGGTGELFF
V: TRBV29-1; size: -; D: TRBD1; J: TRBJ1-2; DNA: TGCAGCCCCGGGGTGGGACAGATTTTCGATGGCTACACCTTC; CDR3: CSPGVGQIFDGYTF
V: TRBV7-6; size: -; D: -; J: TRBJ2-6; DNA: TGTGCCAGCAGCTTAGGGAGGGAGGCTGGGGCCAACGTCCTGACTTTC; CDR3: CASSLGREAGANVLTF
V: TRBV18; size: -; D: -; J: TRBJ1-5; DNA: TGTGCCAGCTCACTCTTAAGGGATCAGCCCCAGCATTTT; CDR3: CASSLLRDQPQHF
V: TRBV28; size: -; D: TRBD1; J: TRBJ1-2; DNA: TGTGCCAGCAGTTTGGCGCGGACAGGGGATAACTATGGCTACACCTTC; CDR3: CASSLARTGDNYGYTF
V: TRBV18; size: -; D: -; J: TRBJ1-1; DNA: TGTGCCAGCTCACGACAGGTTTCGAACACTGAAGCTTTCTTT; CDR3: CASSRQVSNTEAFF
V: TRBV11-3; size: -; D: TRBD2; J: TRBJ2-2; DNA: TGTGCCAGCAGTCGAGCGGGAGTAGGGGGGGAGCTGTTTTTT; CDR3: CASSRAGVGGELFF
V: TRBV7-3; size: -; D: TRBD1; J: TRBJ2-3; DNA: TGTGCCAGCAGCTTAACGGGGACAGGGAAGGGCACAGATACGCAGTATTTT; CDR3: CASSLTGTGKGTDTQYF
V: TRBV7-8; size: -; D: -; J: TRBJ1-4; DNA: TGTGCCAGCAGCTTGAACAGGGCCACTGAAAAACTGTTTTTT; CDR3: CASSLNRATEKLFF
V: TRBV28; size: -; D: -; J: TRBJ2-2; DNA: TGTGCCAGCAGTTTGAACCCAGGGGCAGGCACCGGGGAGCTGTTTTTT; CDR3: CASSLNPGAGTGELFF
V: TRBV5-4; size: -; D: -; J: TRBJ2-2; DNA: TGTGCCAGCAGCCCCCCCGGGGAGCGGGCGATCGGGGAGCTGTTTTTT; CDR3: CASSPPGERAIGELFF
V: TRBV9; size: -; D: -; J: TRBJ1-3; DNA: TGTGCCAGCAGCCCCCGCGGAGGAGGTAACGGTGGAAACACCATATATTTT; CDR3: CASSPRGGGNGGNTIYF
V: TRBV19; size: -; D: TRBD1; J: TRBJ2-7; DNA: TGTGCCAGTAGTAGATACAGGGGTGAGCAGAACGAGCAGTACTTC; CDR3: CASSRYRGEQNEQYF
V: TRBV19; size: -; D: -; J: TRBJ1-4; DNA: TGTGCCAGTACCAGTGGACATTTTGGGGGGTATGAAGAAAAACTGTTTTTT; CDR3: CASTSGHFGGYEEKLFF
V: TRBV28; size: -; D: TRBD1; J: TRBJ1-5; DNA: TGTGCCAGCTCCAAGACAGGGGATAGCAATCAGCCCCAGCATTTT; CDR3: CASSKTGDSNQPQHF
V: TRBV28; size: -; D: -; J: TRBJ2-7; DNA: TGTGCCAGCAGTTTATGGGGCCCTGGGGACGAGCAGTACTTC; CDR3: CASSLWGPGDEQYF
V: TRBV7-7; size: -; D: -; J: TRBJ2-1; DNA: TGTGCCAGCAGCTTAGCGAGACTAACTGAGCAGTTCTTC; CDR3: CASSLARLTEQFF
V: TRBV30; size: -; D: -; J: TRBJ1-3; DNA: TGTGCCTGGAGGGCAGGGAGCTCTGGAAACACCATATATTTT; CDR3: CAWRAGSSGNTIYF
V: TRBV11-2; size: -; D: -; J: TRBJ2-2; DNA: TGTGCCAGCAGACGCCAAGGGGGTTCCGGGGAGCTGTTTTTT; CDR3: CASRRQGGSGELFF
V: TRBV6-6; size: -; D: -; J: TRBJ1-3; DNA: TGTGCCAGCCGCGCCCTCTCTGACTCTGGAAACACCATATATTTT; CDR3: CASRALSDSGNTIYF
V: TRBV6-5; size: -; D: -; J: TRBJ2-7; DNA: TGTGCCAGCAGTTACGACTCCAGGGGAGGCGAGCAGTACTTC; CDR3: CASSYDSRGGEQYF
V: TRBV6-5; size: -; D: -; J: TRBJ2-7; DNA: TGTGCCAGCAGTTACCTCGTAGGGGACGCCTACGAGCAGTACTTC; CDR3: CASSYLVGDAYEQYF
V: TRBV5-4; size: -; D: -; J: TRBJ2-3; DNA: TGTGCCAGCAGCGCGACGTTCACAGATACGCAGTATTTT; CDR3: CASSATFTDTQYF
V: TRBV5-1; size: -; D: TRBD1; J: TRBJ2-7; DNA: TGCGCCAGCAGCATTAGACAGGGGGCGACCTCCTACGAGCAGTACTTC; CDR3: CASSIRQGATSYEQYF
V: TRBV28; size: -; D: -; J: TRBJ2-7; DNA: TGTGCCAGCAGTCCAGGACACCTAGGAACCTACGAGCAGTACTTC; CDR3: CASSPGHLGTYEQYF
V: TRBV19; size: -; D: TRBD1; J: TRBJ1-2; DNA: TGTGCCAGTAGCCAGGACAGGGAAGACGGCTACACCTTC; CDR3: CASSQDREDGYTF
V: TRBV2; size: -; D: -; J: TRBJ1-5; DNA: TGTGCCAGCAGTGAAGCACTGGCGAGCAATCAGCCCCAGCATTTT; CDR3: CASSEALASNQPQHF
V: TRBV5-8; size: -; D: -; J: TRBJ2-2; DNA: TGTGCCAGCAGTGAGCACGTGGGATACACCGGGGAGCTGTTTTTT; CDR3: CASSEHVGYTGELFF
V: TRBV7-9; size: -; D: TRBD1; J: TRBJ2-5; DNA: TGTGCCAGCAGCTTACCAGGGGGAGAGACCCAGTACTTC; CDR3: CASSLPGGETQYF
V: TRBV7-2; size: -; D: TRBD1; J: TRBJ1-1; DNA: TGTGCCAGCAGCTTAGAGTTCGACAGGGGAACTGAAGCTTTCTTT; CDR3: CASSLEFDRGTEAFF
V: TRBV18; size: -; D: TRBD1; J: TRBJ1-5; DNA: TGTGCCAGCTCACCCACAGGGGGCGGCAATCAGCCCCAGCATTTT; CDR3: CASSPTGGGNQPQHF
V: TRBV29-1; size: -; D: TRBD1; J: TRBJ1-4; DNA: TGCAGCGGAAGACAGGGGGCGCGCCCTAATGAAAAACTGTTTTTT; CDR3: CSGRQGARPNEKLFF
V: TRBV7-9; size: -; D: -; J: TRBJ1-2; DNA: TGTGCCAGCAGCTTTCAGGTGGAAGGCTACACCTTC; CDR3: CASSFQVEGYTF
V: TRBV9; size: -; D: -; J: TRBJ2-3; DNA: TGTGCCAGCAGTCGATTCTCGGGTACGCAGTATTTT; CDR3: CASSRFSGTQYF
V: TRBV6-6; size: -; D: TRBD1; J: TRBJ1-4; DNA: TGTGCCAGCAGAACCACCAGGGGGCGCGGTGAAAAACTGTTTTTT; CDR3: CASRTTRGRGEKLFF
V: TRBV18; size: -; D: -; J: TRBJ1-5; DNA: TGTGCCAGCTCCATAAGCAATCAGCCCCAGCATTTT; CDR3: CASSISNQPQHF
V: TRBV19; size: -; D: -; J: TRBJ1-5; DNA: TGTGCCAGTAGTATCTGGGGGGAGAATCAGCCCCAGCATTTT; CDR3: CASSIWGENQPQHF
V: TRBV7-2; size: -; D: -; J: TRBJ1-1; DNA: TGTGCCAGCAGCTTAGCGGGCAGGGACACTGAAGCTTTCTTT; CDR3: CASSLAGRDTEAFF
V: TRBV7-9; size: -; D: TRBD1; J: TRBJ1-1; DNA: TGTGCCAGCAGCACCGGGACAGGGGGCTTCAACACTGAAGCTTTCTTT; CDR3: CASSTGTGGFNTEAFF
V: TRBV27; size: -; D: -; J: TRBJ2-6; DNA: TGTGCCAGCAGTCCCCCCTCTGGGGCCAACGTCCTGACTTTC; CDR3: CASSPPSGANVLTF
V: TRBV6-1; size: -; D: TRBD2; J: TRBJ2-3; DNA: TGTGCCAGCAAGCGGGATGTGAATACGCAGTATTTT; CDR3: CASKRDVNTQYF
V: TRBV5-1; size: -; D: -; J: TRBJ2-3; DNA: TGCGCCAGCAGCTTGGCCGGGGATACGCAGTATTTT; CDR3: CASSLAGDTQYF
V: TRBV10-3; size: -; D: -; J: TRBJ1-1; DNA: TGTGCCATCAGTGTTGGGGGAAACACTGAAGCTTTCTTT; CDR3: CAISVGGNTEAFF
V: TRBV9; size: -; D: -; J: TRBJ1-5; DNA: TGTGCCAGCAGCGTAGACCCCACAGGCAATCAGCCCCAGCATTTT; CDR3: CASSVDPTGNQPQHF
V: TRBV14; size: -; D: -; J: TRBJ2-7; DNA: TGTGCCAGCAGCAGTGGGAGAGGCGAGCAGTACTTC; CDR3: CASSSGRGEQYF
V: TRBV6-6; size: -; D: -; J: TRBJ1-5; DNA: TGTGCCAGCAGTTACACAGGAATTAGCAATCAGCCCCAGCATTTT; CDR3: CASSYTGISNQPQHF